The 29 T cell receptor beta chains in this list originate from one sample, sequenced in a study of blood T cell repertoires in COVID-19. Clones were read by immunoSEQ multiplex PCR, and TCRdb kept only the in-frame ones, dropping some. This table holds hundreds of thousands of clones, 86% found once. The sample taken for sequencing was peripheral blood. Every receptor here comes from a woman aged 25 to 39 with active or convalescent COVID-19.

The chain uses TRBV7-8 and TRBJ1-6; D not certain. The CDR3 is 13 residues long. With 4 bases removed from V and 5 bases from J, the gap between germline ends came to 6 bases. Germline CDR1 is SGHVS and CDR2 is FQNEAQ. For the CDR3, the DNA is TGTGCCAGCAGCTCCCTCCATAATTCACCCCTCCACTTT. Protein product: CASSSLHNSPLHF.

The chain combines TRBV7-2 with TRBJ1-6, with TRBD1 matching over 7 bases. The CDR3 runs to 14 residues. V gave up 6 bases and J gave up 9 bases; unmatched junction bases: 8. Germline CDR1 and CDR2: SGHTA and FQGNSA. The DNA of the CDR3 is TGTGCCAGCAGTTCAGGGGGTATTGGTTCACCCCTCCACTTT. It specifies CASSSGGIGSPLHF. The whole variable domain, filled in from reference TRBV7-2 and TRBJ1-6, reads GAGVSQSPSNKVTEKGKDVELRCDPISGHTALYWYRQSLGQGLEFLIYFQGNSAPDKSGLPSDRFSAERTGGSVSTLTIQRTQQEDSAVYLCASSSGGIGSPLHFGNGTRLTVT.

The rearrangement joins TRBV7-9 to TRBJ2-1; D gene uncertain. CDR1 and CDR2 (germline): SEHNR, FQNEAQ (reference sequence). CDR3 length: 10 residues. The germline V and J ends were trimmed by 4 bases and 9 bases, with 4 bases remaining between them. CDR3 sequence: CASSSLEQFF. DNA for the CDR3: TGTGCCAGCAGCTCCCTTGAGCAGTTCTTC.

V gene TRBV27 combines with J gene TRBJ1-2, with D possibly matching TRBD1 (5 bases). Trimming shortened V by 11 bases and J by 0 bases, and 13 bases separated the two germline ends. CDR3 length: 13 residues. CDR1 is MNHEY and CDR2 is SMNVEV in the germline V gene (reference sequence). The CDR3 bases are TGTGCCTCTGGGGCGGCTGCTAACTATGGCTACACCTTC. Its translation: CASGAAANYGYTF.

The rearrangement uses TRBV5-1 and TRBJ2-2, with 10 bases matching TRBD2. CDR3 length: 15 residues. Germline V gene data show CDR1 as SGHRS and CDR2 as YFSETQ. Germline trimming cut 5 bases from V and 4 bases from J; bases unmatched to any gene: 5. Here the CDR3 DNA reads TGCGCCAGCAGGGTGGCTAGCGGGGGCACCGGGGAGCTGTTTTTT. It yields the protein CASRVASGGTGELFF.

This CDR3 reads CASTSSFGSNEKLFF. DNA of the CDR3: TGTGCCAGCACCTCATCATTCGGTTCTAATGAAAAACTGTTTTTT. V usage is TRBV3-1 (or the pseudogene TRBV3-2) and J usage is TRBJ1-4; no clear D gene. In germline, CDR1 is LGHDT, CDR2 YNNKEL (reference sequence). The CDR3 loop spans 15 amino acids. The V gene lost 7 bases and the J gene lost 3 bases, with 15 bases spanning the gap.

V usage is TRBV2 and J usage is TRBJ2-7; D might be TRBD2 (5 bases). Germline V CDR1 and CDR2: SNHLY, FYNNEI. CDR3 size: 13 residues. Trimming stripped 6 bases from V and 2 bases from J, with 11 bases between. CDR3: CASRSREPYEQYF. The CDR3 bases are TGTGCCAGCAGAAGCCGGGAACCCTACGAGCAGTACTTC.

The rearrangement uses TRBV10-3 and TRBJ1-1, with TRBD1 matching 8 bases. V lost 10 bases, J lost 5 bases, and 12 bases stayed unmatched. Germline CDR1 and CDR2: ENHRY and SYGVKD. This CDR3 region has 14 residues. CDR3 sequence: CATASDRVGTEAFF. The CDR3 DNA follows: TGTGCCACCGCGTCGGACAGGGTGGGAACTGAAGCTTTCTTT.

This clone was seen just once. CDR3 sequence (DNA): TGTGCCAGCAATGTAAAAGAGACCCAGTACTTC. Translated, it gives CASNVKETQYF. The chain joins TRBV21-1 to TRBJ2-5; the DNA was not compared with TRBD2, the D call given in the table. TRBV21-1 represents a pseudogene. This CDR3 is 11 amino acids long.

The J gene is TRBJ1-1, the V gene TRBV7-9; 10 bases match TRBD1. The CDR3 runs to 15 residues. Germline CDR1 SEHNR, CDR2 FQNEAQ (reference sequence). Trimming cost V 4 bases and J 6 bases; bases outside gene matches: 8. The CDR3 protein is CASSWVGTGEAEAFF. Written as DNA, the CDR3 is TGTGCCAGCAGCTGGGTGGGGACAGGGGAAGCTGAAGCTTTCTTT. Complete variable domain (other parts from reference TRBV7-9 and TRBJ1-1): DTGVSQNPRHKITKRGQNVTFRCDPISEHNRLYWYRQTLGQGPEFLTYFQNEAQLEKSRLLSDRFSAERPKGSFSTLEIQRTEQGDSAMYLCASSWVGTGEAEAFFGQGTRLTVV.

This clone was recorded once. The rearrangement links TRBV24-1 to TRBJ2-7, with 8 nucleotides matching TRBD1. J was trimmed by 5 bases and V by 0 bases; bases with no gene match: 8. From germline, CDR1 is KGHDR and CDR2 SFDVKD. CDR3 length: 16 amino acids. The CDR3 DNA sequence: TGTGCCACCAGTGATTTGCCAATGGACAGGGACGACGAGCAGTACTTC. Translation gives CATSDLPMDRDDEQYF.

The chain combines TRBV6-6 with TRBJ2-1, with TRBD2 as a possible D gene (5 bases). CDR3 size: 13 residues. Germline V gene lookup returns CDR1 MNHNY and CDR2 SVGAGI (reference sequence). V was clipped by 7 bases and J by 4 bases, with 11 bases between them. CDR3 nucleotides: TGTGCCAGCACCACAGCGGCATACAATGAGCAGTTCTTC. Translation: CASTTAAYNEQFF.

The V and J genes are TRBV7-9 and TRBJ1-2; 7 nucleotides align to TRBD1. The length of the CDR3 is 17 residues. Germline V gene lookup returns CDR1 SEHNR and CDR2 FQNEAQ (reference sequence). With 4 bases clipped from V and 5 bases from J, the junction kept 16 bases outside the gene matches. The CDR3 protein is CASSSTLSTQGEYGYTF. The CDR3 coding sequence is TGTGCCAGCAGCTCGACATTATCGACCCAGGGGGAGTATGGCTACACCTTC.

This clone was counted a single time. The J gene is TRBJ2-7, the V gene TRBV4-1; 12 nucleotides align to TRBD1. The CDR3 runs 16 residues. With 4 bases clipped from V and 4 bases from J, the junction kept 8 bases outside the gene matches. Germline V lookup: CDR1 MGHRA, CDR2 YSYEKL. The CDR3: CASSPSRGQGAYEQYF. The CDR3 bases are TGCGCCAGCAGCCCCAGTCGGGGACAGGGGGCATACGAGCAGTACTTC.

V usage is TRBV29-1 and J usage is TRBJ1-2; maybe TRBD1 (6 bases). The germline CDR1 and CDR2 sequences are SQVTM and ANQGSEA. Trimming removed 8 bases from V and 3 bases from J, with 16 bases in between. The CDR3 runs to 13 residues. CDR3 region: CSSGASQDYGYTF. The CDR3 DNA follows: TGCAGCTCGGGGGCCTCCCAGGACTATGGCTACACCTTC.

V is TRBV24-1 and J is TRBJ2-7; tentative D call: TRBD2 (7 bases). Trimming left V 7 bases short and J 3 bases short, with 39 bases between. This CDR3 comprises 22 residues. CDR1 KGHDR and CDR2 SFDVKD come from the germline V gene. The CDR3 DNA is TGTGCCACCAGGTTCCACGGGATCGGATCTGTAGGGAGGGGGAAGCGCCACTACGAGCAGTACTTC. Translation: CATRFHGIGSVGRGKRHYEQYF.

The V call is TRBV5-5, the J call TRBJ1-1; D may be TRBD1 (6 bases). V lost 2 bases and J 3 bases, leaving 17 bases between the germline ends. The V gene's germline CDR1 is SGHKS and CDR2 YYEKEE (reference sequence). The CDR3 loop spans 16 amino acids. CDR3 sequence: CASSFLTGPSYTEAFF. Written as DNA, the CDR3 is TGTGCCAGCAGCTTTTTAACAGGGCCCTCTTACACTGAAGCTTTCTTT.

Written as DNA, the CDR3 is TGTGCCAGCAGTTCTCATGAGCAGTTCTTC. Protein sequence: CASSSHEQFF. The rearrangement joins TRBV6-7 to TRBJ2-1, with D unresolved. TRBV6-7 falls under the ORF class, with uncertain function. Trimming took 4 bases from V and 8 from J, leaving 3 bases between them. The CDR3 runs to 10 residues.

The chain carries TRBV12-3 or TRBV12-4 and TRBJ1-1; D gene unclear. With 7 bases removed from V and 1 base from J, the gap between germline ends came to 4 bases. The CDR3 is made up of 11 amino acids. This chain's CDR3 is CASTRNTEAFF. The CDR3 nucleotides read TGTGCCAGCACCAGGAACACTGAAGCTTTCTTT.

This rearrangement joins TRBV4-2 to TRBJ2-7; the match to TRBD2 covers 11 bases. The CDR3 is 15 amino acids. From germline, CDR1 is LGHNA and CDR2 YNFKEQ. With 4 bases clipped from V and 4 bases from J, the junction kept 6 bases outside the gene matches. The CDR3 sequence is CASSPPGLAVYEQYF. The CDR3 DNA sequence: TGTGCCAGCAGCCCGCCGGGACTAGCGGTGTACGAGCAGTACTTC.

The chain employs TRBV3-1 (or the pseudogene TRBV3-2) and TRBJ1-2, with TRBD1 as a possible D gene (5 bases). V lost 6 bases and J lost 4, with 15 bases in between. Germline V gene data show CDR1 as LGHDT and CDR2 as YNNKEL (reference sequence). The CDR3 spans 14 residues. The CDR3 region has the DNA TGTGCCAGCAGGCCCACTGACAGATCCTATGGCTACACCTTC. Protein sequence: CASRPTDRSYGYTF.

In its sample, this clone was seen a few times. The chain joins TRBV18 to TRBJ2-3, with 9 bases aligning to TRBD2. Germline V gives CDR1 KGHSH, CDR2 LQKENI. This CDR3 has 17 residues. After removal of 1 base from V and 3 bases from J, the junction contained 8 bases not matched to a gene. The CDR3 nucleotides read TGTGCCAGCTCACCACGGCTAGCGGGGTTTGGGACAGATACGCAGTATTTT. This codes for CASSPRLAGFGTDTQYF.

The V and J genes are TRBV19 and TRBJ1-2; weak D call: TRBD1 (5 bases). Trimming shortened V by 7 bases and J by 6 bases, and 18 bases separated the two germline ends. The CDR3 length is 14 residues. Per the germline V gene, CDR1 is LNHDA and CDR2 is SQIVND (reference sequence). CDR3 nucleotide sequence: TGTGCCAGTACGACGGGGGTGTGGAGCCATGGCTACACCTTC. It codes for CASTTGVWSHGYTF.

V usage is TRBV3-1 (or the pseudogene TRBV3-2) and J usage is TRBJ2-7, with TRBD2 matching 12 bases. V was clipped by 6 bases and J by 12 bases; unmatched bases: 18. This CDR3 has 16 residues. From germline, CDR1 is LGHDT and CDR2 YNNKEL (reference sequence). DNA of the CDR3: TGTGCCAGCAGTCGATCGAAACTAGCGGGAGGCTCTACGTTGTACTTC. This gives the protein CASSRSKLAGGSTLYF.

The chain joins TRBV6-5 to TRBJ1-2; D might be TRBD1 (6 bases). The V end was cut by 0 bases, the J end by 2 bases, with 13 bases between. CDR3 length: 16 amino acids. In germline, CDR1 is MNHEY, CDR2 SVGAGI. In DNA, the CDR3 is TGTGCCAGCAGTTACTCGTGGGCAGGGGTGAACTATGGCTACACCTTC. Amino acid sequence: CASSYSWAGVNYGYTF.

The chain carries TRBV10-1 and TRBJ1-2, with 7 bases aligning to TRBD1. V shed 6 bases and J 6 bases; nucleotides not matched to a gene: 7. The CDR3 covers 13 residues. The germline V gene encodes CDR1 WNHNN and CDR2 SYGVQD (reference sequence). In DNA, the CDR3 is TGCGCCAGCAGCAAAGACAGGGAAGATGGCTACACCTTC. As protein: CASSKDREDGYTF.

This clone is a singleton in its sample. The chain carries TRBV30 and TRBJ2-3; 9 nucleotides match TRBD1. This CDR3 contains 14 residues. V lost 3 bases and J lost 3; bases outside the gene matches: 4. CDR1 GTSNPN and CDR2 SVGIG come from the germline V gene (reference sequence). The CDR3 DNA sequence: TGTGCCTGGAGCGACAGGGGGTGGACAGATACGCAGTATTTT. Translation: CAWSDRGWTDTQYF.

The chain joins TRBV19 to TRBJ2-1; TRBD1 agrees at 8 bases. V lost 6 bases to trimming and J lost 4 bases; unmatched junction nucleotides: 2. In germline, CDR1 is LNHDA, CDR2 SQIVND (reference sequence). The length of the CDR3 is 13 residues. CDR3 sequence: CASRDREYNEQFF. The CDR3 DNA is TGTGCCAGTAGGGACAGGGAATACAATGAGCAGTTCTTC.

The chain links TRBV11-2 to TRBJ2-2, with 11 bases fitting TRBD1. The CDR3 consists of 18 residues. J was trimmed by 2 bases and V by 2 bases; bases with no gene match: 7. Germline V gene data show CDR1 as SGHAT and CDR2 as FQNNGV. The CDR3: CASSLFGQGADNTGELFF. In DNA, the CDR3 is TGTGCCAGCAGCTTATTCGGACAGGGGGCAGATAACACCGGGGAGCTGTTTTTT.